The 27 T cell receptor beta chains reported below all come from one sample, sequenced in a study of control samples from healthy donors and cancer patients. Libraries were prepared by immunoSEQ multiplex PCR; TCRdb keeps only in-frame clonotypes and omits some of them. The sample yields under 200,000 clones, over 85% seen once. The sequencing input was blood. The source of these receptors is a woman aged 40 to 49 in good health.

The CDR3 DNA is TGTGCCAGCAGCCCCACCCCCCGGGACAGGGGACGGTATGGCTACACCTTC. Translated: CASSPTPRDRGRYGYTF. The rearrangement joins TRBV14 to TRBJ1-2; 10 bases agree with TRBD1. CDR1 is SGHDN and CDR2 is FVKESK in the germline V gene. The CDR3 covers 17 residues. J was trimmed by 5 bases and V by 4 bases; bases with no gene match: 13.

A single count supports this clone. This chain joins TRBV18 and TRBJ2-1; 8 bases align to TRBD2. This CDR3 spans 15 amino acids. From germline, CDR1 is KGHSH and CDR2 LQKENI. Germline trimming cut 3 bases from V and 10 bases from J; bases unmatched to any gene: 11. As DNA, the CDR3 is TGTGCCAGCTCACCTCCCGGACTAGCCCTAAGAGAGCAGTTCTTC. It yields the protein CASSPPGLALREQFF.

The V gene is TRBV29-1, the J gene TRBJ2-5; the match to TRBD2 covers 7 bases. The CDR3 sequence is 13 residues long. In germline, CDR1 is SQVTM, CDR2 ANQGSEA. V shed 7 bases, J shed 7 bases, and the junction held 12 bases outside the gene matches. CDR3 region: CSAAPRDYGTQYF. CDR3 nucleotide sequence: TGCAGCGCTGCACCCCGGGACTATGGGACCCAGTACTTC.

The chain carries TRBV5-1 and TRBJ1-1; no definite D call. This CDR3 is built from 14 residues. V lost 7 bases and J lost 0, with 13 bases in between. CDR1 and CDR2 (germline): SGHRS, YFSETQ. CDR3 in DNA: TGCGCCAGCGGATTGAATCCGGTGAACACTGAAGCTTTCTTT. Protein: CASGLNPVNTEAFF.

V gene TRBV4-3 combines with J gene TRBJ1-6; TRBD1 is a possible D gene (5 bases). CDR1 is LGHNA and CDR2 is YSLEER in the germline V gene. The V and J ends lost 4 bases and 5 bases respectively, with 9 bases between them. The CDR3 consists of 14 residues. The CDR3, as DNA: TGCGCCAGCAGCCGGACAAATAATAATTCACCCCTCCACTTT. Its translation is CASSRTNNNSPLHF.

V gene TRBV6-6 combines with J gene TRBJ1-6, with TRBD1 identical over 7 bases. J was trimmed by 8 bases and V by 4 bases; bases with no gene match: 5. Germline CDR1 is MNHNY and CDR2 is SVGAGI (reference sequence). The CDR3 sequence is 14 residues long. The CDR3 here is CASSLDREYSPLHF. The CDR3, as DNA: TGTGCCAGCAGTTTAGACAGGGAATATTCACCCCTCCACTTT.

The chain recombines TRBV2 with TRBJ1-2; 9 bases match TRBD1. Germline V gene sequence: CDR1 SNHLY, CDR2 FYNNEI. The V and J ends lost 7 bases and 2 bases, in that order; junction bases with no gene match: 5. The CDR3 contains 14 residues. The DNA of the CDR3 is TGTGCCAGCAATACCGGGACAGGGAACTATGGCTACACCTTC. Protein product: CASNTGTGNYGYTF.

V is TRBV9 and J is TRBJ2-1; D is uncertain. The germline gives CDR1 SGDLS, CDR2 YYNGEE. V was cut by 0 bases and J by 5 bases, with 6 bases left in between. CDR3 size: 13 residues. The CDR3 DNA is TGTGCCAGCAGCGTAGAGGTTGACAATGAGCAGTTCTTC. This translates into CASSVEVDNEQFF.

This sequence joins TRBV7-8 and TRBJ1-1; D unclear. Trimming pared 1 base from V and 3 bases from J, leaving 9 bases between. Germline CDR1 reads SGHVS; CDR2 reads FQNEAQ. The CDR3 runs to 14 residues. The CDR3 region is CASSLEAWHTEAFF. The DNA for the CDR3 is TGTGCCAGCAGCTTAGAGGCGTGGCACACTGAAGCTTTCTTT. The whole variable domain, filled in from reference TRBV7-8 and TRBJ1-1, reads GAGVSQSPRYKVAKRGQDVALRCDPISGHVSLFWYQQALGQGPEFLTYFQNEAQLDKSGLPSDRFFAERPEGSVSTLKIQRTQQEDSAVYLCASSLEAWHTEAFFGQGTRLTVV.

The chain has TRBV19 and TRBJ1-6, with a tentative D call TRBD1 (5 bases). Germline values: CDR1 LNHDA, CDR2 SQIVND (reference sequence). There are 14 residues in the CDR3. The germline V and J ends were trimmed by 7 bases and 7 bases, with 14 bases remaining between them. The CDR3 region has the DNA TGTGCCAGTACCAATCAGGGCTTCAATTCACCCCTCCACTTT. Its protein is CASTNQGFNSPLHF. The complete variable domain, with remaining parts taken from reference TRBV19 and TRBJ1-6, reads DGGITQSPKYLFRKEGQNVTLSCEQNLNHDAMYWYRQDPGQGLRLIYYSQIVNDFQKGDIAEGYSVSREKKESFPLTVTSAQKNPTAFYLCASTNQGFNSPLHFGNGTRLTVT.

This clone was seen only once. V is TRBV9 and J is TRBJ2-1, with 9 bases matching TRBD2. J was trimmed by 6 bases and V by 3 bases; bases with no gene match: 7. The CDR3 has 15 residues. The germline gives CDR1 SGDLS, CDR2 YYNGEE. DNA of the CDR3: TGTGCCAGCAGCGCCGGCGGGGGGGCCGGCAATGAGCAGTTCTTC. Its translation: CASSAGGGAGNEQFF.

The chain has TRBV5-1 and TRBJ2-1, with D possibly matching TRBD1 (6 bases). The length of the CDR3 is 15 residues. Germline lookup yields CDR1 SGHRS and CDR2 YFSETQ. Trimming left V 5 bases short and J 3 bases short, with 15 bases between. In DNA form, the CDR3 reads TGCGCCAGCAGTACTTCAGGGGTGGACTACAATGAGCAGTTCTTC. As protein: CASSTSGVDYNEQFF. The entire variable domain, with the rest obtained from reference TRBV5-1 and TRBJ2-1, is as follows: KAGVTQTPRYLIKTRGQQVTLSCSPISGHRSVSWYQQTPGQGLQFLFEYFSETQRNKGNFPGRFSGRQFSNSRSEMNVSTLELGDSALYLCASSTSGVDYNEQFFGPGTRLTVL.

The rearrangement uses TRBV5-1 and TRBJ1-3; 11 nucleotides align to TRBD1. CDR1 is SGHRS, CDR2 YFSETQ, per germline. V gave up 0 bases and J gave up 2 bases; unmatched junction bases: 4. The CDR3 loop spans 17 amino acids. CDR3 protein: CASSLDGQGAAGNTIYF. In DNA form, the CDR3 reads TGCGCCAGCAGCTTGGATGGACAGGGGGCGGCTGGAAACACCATATATTTT.

This chain joins TRBV30 and TRBJ2-3, with a weak D call TRBD2 (5 bases). Trimming shortened V by 2 bases and J by 1 base, and 7 bases separated the two germline ends. Per germline, CDR1 GTSNPN and CDR2 SVGIG (reference sequence). The length of the CDR3 is 13 residues. The CDR3 region is CAWSRRGTDTQYF. CDR3 bases: TGTGCCTGGAGTCGGCGGGGCACAGATACGCAGTATTTT.

This chain links TRBV12-3 or TRBV12-4 with TRBJ1-2; TRBD1 might be the D (5 bases). V lost 5 bases, J lost 8 bases, and 9 bases lay in between. The CDR3 spans 11 residues. Written as DNA, the CDR3 is TGTGCCAGCAGTAGGGGTAGGGGCTACACCTTC. Translated, it gives CASSRGRGYTF.

This sequence joins TRBV5-1 and TRBJ1-5; D is uncertain. Trimming pared 4 bases from V and 6 bases from J, leaving 17 bases between. Germline V gene lookup returns CDR1 SGHRS and CDR2 YFSETQ. This CDR3 contains 15 residues. This CDR3 reads CASSLGGRRTQPQHF. The CDR3 DNA sequence: TGCGCCAGCAGCCTGGGCGGGAGGAGGACTCAGCCCCAGCATTTT.

This clone has only one observation. The chain recombines TRBV7-2 with TRBJ2-7; 10 positions match TRBD1. After removal of 4 bases from V and 3 bases from J, the junction contained 3 bases not matched to a gene. The V gene's germline CDR1 is SGHTA and CDR2 FQGNSA. The CDR3 totals 14 residues. The CDR3 coding sequence is TGTGCCAGCAGCTCTCGGACAGGGGGCTACGAGCAGTACTTC. It codes for CASSSRTGGYEQYF.

The chain recombines TRBV5-4 with TRBJ1-3; 9 nucleotides line up with TRBD1. With 4 bases clipped from V and 2 bases from J, the junction kept 7 bases outside the gene matches. Germline lookup yields CDR1 SGHNT and CDR2 YYREEE (reference sequence). CDR3 length: 16 amino acids. The CDR3 sequence is CASSGGQGITGNTIYF. For the CDR3, the DNA is TGTGCCAGCAGCGGAGGACAGGGGATTACTGGAAACACCATATATTTT.

This chain connects TRBV13 to TRBJ1-6, with D perhaps TRBD1 (5 bases). The CDR3 covers 16 residues. V was pared by 5 bases and J by 0 bases, with 11 bases between. CDR1 and CDR2 (germline): PRHDT, FYEKMQ (reference sequence). CDR3 nucleotide sequence: TGTGCCAGCAGCCTGGGGGGGAGCTCCTATAATTCACCCCTCCACTTT. It translates to CASSLGGSSYNSPLHF.

The chain has TRBV6-5 and TRBJ1-2, with D possibly TRBD1 on 5 matching bases. Trimming took 4 bases from V and 5 from J, leaving 17 bases between them. Per germline, CDR1 MNHEY and CDR2 SVGAGI. The CDR3 sequence is 15 residues long. The CDR3 DNA reads as TGTGCCAGCAGTTCCGGAAGGGACTCGCGTTATGGCTACACCTTC. It encodes CASSSGRDSRYGYTF.

The rearrangement uses TRBV19 and TRBJ2-6; D is possibly TRBD1 (6 bases). Trimming pared 5 bases from V and 4 bases from J, leaving 12 bases between. The CDR3 length is 15 residues. Germline-derived CDR1 and CDR2 are LNHDA and SQIVND (reference sequence). The CDR3, as DNA: TGTGCCAGTAGTTCTTCCGGGACAGGGGCCAACGTCCTGACTTTC. This gives the protein CASSSSGTGANVLTF.

The rearrangement uses TRBV28 and TRBJ1-2; D gene ambiguous. CDR1 and CDR2 (germline): MDHEN, SYDVKM. Trimming cost V 3 bases and J 4 bases, with 3 bases left between them. There are 11 residues in the CDR3. The CDR3 coding sequence is TGTGCCAGCAGTTTGGCCTATGGCTACACCTTC. As protein: CASSLAYGYTF.

The chain combines TRBV30 with TRBJ1-3; D unresolved. The CDR3 extends over 15 amino acids. V was clipped by 0 bases and J by 3 bases, with 12 bases between them. Germline V gene data show CDR1 as GTSNPN and CDR2 as SVGIG (reference sequence). The CDR3 sequence is CAWSVLTEIGNTIYF. CDR3 nucleotides: TGTGCCTGGAGTGTATTAACGGAGATTGGAAACACCATATATTTT.

The chain employs TRBV5-4 and TRBJ1-1; 10 bases agree with TRBD1. J was trimmed by 5 bases and V by 3 bases; bases with no gene match: 13. CDR1 is SGHNT, CDR2 YYREEE, per germline (reference sequence). The CDR3 is 17 amino acids. Written as DNA, the CDR3 is TGTGCCAGCAGCTGGGCCCCCGGGACAGGGGATTATACTGAAGCTTTCTTT. Translation gives CASSWAPGTGDYTEAFF.

This chain joins TRBV7-2 and TRBJ1-1, with D hard to call. The CDR3 runs to 17 residues. Germline lookup yields CDR1 SGHTA and CDR2 FQGNSA. Trimming removed 5 bases at V and 0 bases at J, with 19 bases between. The CDR3 sequence is CASSGVDRVKMNTEAFF. CDR3 bases: TGTGCCAGCAGCGGTGTGGACCGAGTGAAAATGAACACTGAAGCTTTCTTT.

About this clone itself: Relative to the germline gene, one junction end is altered; a read error may explain this. This sequence joins TRBV5-6 and TRBJ2-7, with D maybe TRBD1 (5 bases). The CDR3 is made up of 13 amino acids. CDR1 SGHDT and CDR2 YYEEEE come from the germline V gene. This CDR3 is CASSLGGARESNF. For the CDR3, the DNA is TGTGCCAGCAGCTTGGGGGGTGCCAGGGAAAGTAACTTC.

The sample holds one count of this clone. The rearrangement links TRBV9 to TRBJ2-3; 7 nucleotides agree with TRBD2. With V trimmed by 3 bases and J by 1 base, 5 bases remained unmatched. The CDR3 runs to 15 residues. Germline V gives CDR1 SGDLS, CDR2 YYNGEE. The CDR3: CASSALLARTDTQYF. In nucleotides, the CDR3 is TGTGCCAGCAGCGCCTTACTAGCGCGCACAGATACGCAGTATTTT. Drawing the rest from reference TRBV9 and TRBJ2-3, the complete variable domain is DSGVTQTPKHLITATGQRVTLRCSPRSGDLSVYWYQQSLDQGLQFLIQYYNGEERAKGNILERFSAQQFPDLHSELNLSSLELGDSALYFCASSALLARTDTQYFGPGTRLTVL.